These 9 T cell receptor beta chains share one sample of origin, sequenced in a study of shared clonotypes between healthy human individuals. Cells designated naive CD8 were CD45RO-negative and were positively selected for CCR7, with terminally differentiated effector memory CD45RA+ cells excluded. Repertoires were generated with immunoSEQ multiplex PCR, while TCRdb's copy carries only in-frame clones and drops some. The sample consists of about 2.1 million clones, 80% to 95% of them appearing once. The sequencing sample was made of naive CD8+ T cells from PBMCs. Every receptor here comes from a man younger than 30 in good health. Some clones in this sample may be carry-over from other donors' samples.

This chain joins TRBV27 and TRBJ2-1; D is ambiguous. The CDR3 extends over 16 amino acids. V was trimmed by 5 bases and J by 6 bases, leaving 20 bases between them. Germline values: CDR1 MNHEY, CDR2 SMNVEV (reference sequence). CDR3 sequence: CASSPSRTLKSNEQFF. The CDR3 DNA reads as TGTGCCAGCAGTCCATCGAGGACGCTGAAGAGCAATGAGCAGTTCTTC.

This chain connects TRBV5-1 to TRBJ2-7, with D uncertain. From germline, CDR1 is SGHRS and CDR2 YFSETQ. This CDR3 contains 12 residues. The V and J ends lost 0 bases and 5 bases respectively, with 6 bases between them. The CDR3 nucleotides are TGCGCCAGCAGCTTGGCCTCGGACGAGCAGTACTTC. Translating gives CASSLASDEQYF. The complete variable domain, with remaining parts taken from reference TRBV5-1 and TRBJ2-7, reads KAGVTQTPRYLIKTRGQQVTLSCSPISGHRSVSWYQQTPGQGLQFLFEYFSETQRNKGNFPGRFSGRQFSNSRSEMNVSTLELGDSALYLCASSLASDEQYFGPGTRLTVT.

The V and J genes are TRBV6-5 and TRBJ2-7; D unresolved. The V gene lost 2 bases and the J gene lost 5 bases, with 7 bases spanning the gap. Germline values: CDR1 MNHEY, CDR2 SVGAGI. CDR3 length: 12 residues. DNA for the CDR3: TGTGCCAGCAGTTACGGCCGAGACGAGCAGTACTTC. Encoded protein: CASSYGRDEQYF.

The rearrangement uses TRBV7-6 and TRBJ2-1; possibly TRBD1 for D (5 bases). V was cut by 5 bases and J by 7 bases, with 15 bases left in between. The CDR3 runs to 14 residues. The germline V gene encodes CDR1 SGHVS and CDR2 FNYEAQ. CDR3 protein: CASSHPEQENEQFF. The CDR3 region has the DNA TGTGCCAGCAGCCACCCAGAACAGGAAAATGAGCAGTTCTTC.

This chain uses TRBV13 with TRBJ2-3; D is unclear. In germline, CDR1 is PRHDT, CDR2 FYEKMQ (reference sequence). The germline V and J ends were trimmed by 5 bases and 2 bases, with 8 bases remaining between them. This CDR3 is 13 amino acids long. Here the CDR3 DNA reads TGTGCCAGCAGCCAACCTCCCACAGATACGCAGTATTTT. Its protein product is CASSQPPTDTQYF.

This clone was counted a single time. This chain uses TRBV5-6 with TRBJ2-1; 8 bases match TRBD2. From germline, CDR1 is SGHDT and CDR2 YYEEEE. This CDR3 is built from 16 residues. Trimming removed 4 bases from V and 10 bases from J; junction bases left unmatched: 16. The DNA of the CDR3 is TGTGCCAGCAGCCATCGCGGCGGGGGGAGAAGGGACGAGCAGTTCTTC. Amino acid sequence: CASSHRGGGRRDEQFF. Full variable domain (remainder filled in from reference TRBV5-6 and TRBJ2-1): DAGVTQSPTHLIKTRGQQVTLRCSPKSGHDTVSWYQQALGQGPQFIFQYYEEEERQRGNFPDRFSGHQFPNYSSELNVNALLLGDSALYLCASSHRGGGRRDEQFFGPGTRLTVL.

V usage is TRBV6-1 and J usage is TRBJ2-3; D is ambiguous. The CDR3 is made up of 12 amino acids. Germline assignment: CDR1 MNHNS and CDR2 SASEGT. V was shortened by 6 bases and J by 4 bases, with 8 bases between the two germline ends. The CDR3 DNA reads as TGTGCCAGCAGGGCCCCTTCAGATACGCAGTATTTT. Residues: CASRAPSDTQYF.

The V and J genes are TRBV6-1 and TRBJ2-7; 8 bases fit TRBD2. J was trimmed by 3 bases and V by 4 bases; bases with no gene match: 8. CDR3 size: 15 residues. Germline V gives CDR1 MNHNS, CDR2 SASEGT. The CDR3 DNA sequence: TGTGCCAGCAGTGGGATACTAGCGGATCTCTACGAGCAGTACTTC. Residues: CASSGILADLYEQYF.

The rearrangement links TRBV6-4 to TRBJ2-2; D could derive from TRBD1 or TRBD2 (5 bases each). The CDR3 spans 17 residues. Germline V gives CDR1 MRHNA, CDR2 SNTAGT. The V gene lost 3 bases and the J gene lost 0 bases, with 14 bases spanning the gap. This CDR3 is CASSEWPTGPNTGELFF. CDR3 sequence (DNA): TGTGCCAGCAGTGAATGGCCTACGGGGCCGAACACCGGGGAGCTGTTTTTT.